This TCR beta chain was observed in a study of blood T cell repertoires in COVID-19. Study overall: From T cells, B-cell-depleted T cells, or PBMCs came the material, which was cDNA or gDNA.

There are 15 residues in the CDR3. V lost 3 bases, J lost 5 bases, and 7 bases stayed unmatched. CDR1 SGDLS and CDR2 YYNGEE come from the germline V gene. This clone was recorded only once. In the original processing: It was from reference gene primer amplification that nucleated cell counts were estimated. TCRdb's copy holds only in-frame clones and misses some; the assay was immunoSEQ multiplex PCR. From that table come the V and J calls and clone size; the DNA was used to work out D and trimming. Here the sample spans a few hundred thousand clones, around 90% being singletons. V and J are TRBV9 and TRBJ1-2, with 10 bases matching TRBD1. Sequences were obtained from PBMCs or T cells enriched from blood (not recorded which). The sequence came from a man aged 30-40 years who had recovered from COVID-19. The CDR3 DNA is TGTGCCAGCAGCGAGGGGACAGGGGAAGGGTATGGCTACACCTTC. This sequence encodes CASSEGTGEGYGYTF.